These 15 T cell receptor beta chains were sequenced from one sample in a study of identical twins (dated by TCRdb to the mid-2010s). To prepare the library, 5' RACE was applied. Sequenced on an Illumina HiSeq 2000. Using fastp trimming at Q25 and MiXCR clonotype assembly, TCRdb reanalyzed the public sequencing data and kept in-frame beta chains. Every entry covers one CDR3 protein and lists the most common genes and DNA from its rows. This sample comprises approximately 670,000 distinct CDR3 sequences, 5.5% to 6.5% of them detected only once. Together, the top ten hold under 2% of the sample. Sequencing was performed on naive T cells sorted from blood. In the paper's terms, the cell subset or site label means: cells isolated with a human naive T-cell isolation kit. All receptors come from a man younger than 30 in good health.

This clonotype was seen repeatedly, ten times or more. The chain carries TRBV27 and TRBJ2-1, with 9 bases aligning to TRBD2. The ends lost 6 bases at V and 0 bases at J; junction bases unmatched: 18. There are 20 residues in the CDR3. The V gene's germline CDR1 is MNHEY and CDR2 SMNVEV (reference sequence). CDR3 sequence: CASSGGEREADSSSYNEQFF. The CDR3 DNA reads TGTGCCAGCAGCGGGGGTGAGCGGGAGGCCGATTCGAGCTCCTACAATGAGCAGTTCTTC.

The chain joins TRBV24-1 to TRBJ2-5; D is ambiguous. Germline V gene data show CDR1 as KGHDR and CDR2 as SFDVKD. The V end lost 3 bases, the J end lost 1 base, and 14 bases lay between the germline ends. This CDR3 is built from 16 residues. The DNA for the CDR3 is TGTGCCACCAGTGATCCCGGACCCCAGGCCCAAGAGACCCAGTACTTC. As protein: CATSDPGPQAQETQYF.

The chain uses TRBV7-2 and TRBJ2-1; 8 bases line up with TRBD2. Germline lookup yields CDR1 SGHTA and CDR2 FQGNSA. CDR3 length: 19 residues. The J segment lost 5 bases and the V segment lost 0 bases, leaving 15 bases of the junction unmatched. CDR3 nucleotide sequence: TGTGCCAGCAGCTTAGCTCACTTTTCTAGCGGGCTCCCCCACAATGAGCAGTTCTTC. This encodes CASSLAHFSSGLPHNEQFF.

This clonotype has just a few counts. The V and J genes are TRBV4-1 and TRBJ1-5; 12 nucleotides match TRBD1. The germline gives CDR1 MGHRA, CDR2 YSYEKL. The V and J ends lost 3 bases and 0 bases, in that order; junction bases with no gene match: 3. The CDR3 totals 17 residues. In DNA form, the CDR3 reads TGCGCCAGCAGCCAGGGACAGGGGGCGACTAGCAATCAGCCCCAGCATTTT. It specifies CASSQGQGATSNQPQHF.

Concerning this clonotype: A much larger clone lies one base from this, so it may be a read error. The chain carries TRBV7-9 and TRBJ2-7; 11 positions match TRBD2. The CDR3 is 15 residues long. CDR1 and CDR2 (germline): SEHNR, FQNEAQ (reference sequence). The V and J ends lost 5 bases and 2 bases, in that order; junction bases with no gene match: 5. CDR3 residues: CASSATSGSPYEQYF. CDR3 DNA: TGTGCCAGCAGCGCTACTAGCGGGAGCCCCTACGAGCAGTACTTC.

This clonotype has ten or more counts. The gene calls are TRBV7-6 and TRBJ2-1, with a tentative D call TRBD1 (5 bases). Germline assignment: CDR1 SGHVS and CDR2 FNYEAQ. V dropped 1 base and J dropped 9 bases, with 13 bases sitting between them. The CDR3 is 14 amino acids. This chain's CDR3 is CASSLEGMGLEQFF. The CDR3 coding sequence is TGTGCCAGCAGCTTAGAGGGGATGGGTCTTGAGCAGTTCTTC.

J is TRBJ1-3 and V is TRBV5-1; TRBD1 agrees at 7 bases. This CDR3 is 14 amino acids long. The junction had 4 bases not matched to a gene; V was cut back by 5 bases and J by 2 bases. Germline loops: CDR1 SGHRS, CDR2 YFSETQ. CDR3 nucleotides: TGCGCCAGCAGAGGAGGACAGGCTGGAAACACCATATATTTT. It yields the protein CASRGGQAGNTIYF. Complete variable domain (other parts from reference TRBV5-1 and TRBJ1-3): KAGVTQTPRYLIKTRGQQVTLSCSPISGHRSVSWYQQTPGQGLQFLFEYFSETQRNKGNFPGRFSGRQFSNSRSEMNVSTLELGDSALYLCASRGGQAGNTIYFGEGSWLTVV.

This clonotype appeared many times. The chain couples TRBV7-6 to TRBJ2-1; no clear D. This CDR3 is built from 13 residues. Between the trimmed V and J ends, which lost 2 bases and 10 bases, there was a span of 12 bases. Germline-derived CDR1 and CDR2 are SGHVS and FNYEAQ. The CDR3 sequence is CASSLSSGGEQFF. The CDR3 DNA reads TGTGCCAGCAGCTTATCCTCAGGCGGCGAGCAGTTCTTC. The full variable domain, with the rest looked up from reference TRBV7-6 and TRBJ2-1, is GAGVSQSPRYKVTKRGQDVALRCDPISGHVSLYWYRQALGQGPEFLTYFNYEAQQDKSGLPNDRFSAERPEGSISTLTIQRTEQRDSAMYRCASSLSSGGEQFFGPGTRLTVL.

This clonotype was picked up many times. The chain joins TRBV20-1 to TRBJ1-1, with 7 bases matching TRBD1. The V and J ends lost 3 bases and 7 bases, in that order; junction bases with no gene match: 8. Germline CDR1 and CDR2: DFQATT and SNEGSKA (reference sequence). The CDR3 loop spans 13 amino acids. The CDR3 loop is CSASPRQGVEAFF. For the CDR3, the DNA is TGCAGTGCTAGCCCGCGGCAGGGGGTTGAAGCTTTCTTT.

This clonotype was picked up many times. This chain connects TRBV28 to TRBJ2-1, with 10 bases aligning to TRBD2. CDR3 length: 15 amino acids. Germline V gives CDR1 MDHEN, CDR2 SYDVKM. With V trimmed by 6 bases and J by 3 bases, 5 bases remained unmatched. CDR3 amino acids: CASSQRLAGYNEQFF. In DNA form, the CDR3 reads TGTGCCAGCAGCCAAAGACTAGCGGGCTACAATGAGCAGTTCTTC.

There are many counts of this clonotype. The CDR3 protein is CASSYGGQEQYF. CDR3 sequence (DNA): TGTGCCAGCAGCTATGGGGGACAAGAGCAGTACTTC. The chain uses TRBV27 and TRBJ2-7, with TRBD1 as a possible D gene (6 bases). Trimming shortened V by 6 bases and J by 7 bases, and 13 bases separated the two germline ends. The CDR3 loop spans 12 amino acids. In germline, CDR1 is MNHEY, CDR2 SMNVEV (reference sequence).

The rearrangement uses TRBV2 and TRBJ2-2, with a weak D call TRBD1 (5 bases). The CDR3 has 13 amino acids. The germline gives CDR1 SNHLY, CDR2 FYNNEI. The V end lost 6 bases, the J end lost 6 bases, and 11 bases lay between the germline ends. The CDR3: CASRGLRSGELFF. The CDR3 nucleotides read TGTGCCAGCAGGGGGCTGAGGTCCGGGGAGCTGTTTTTT.

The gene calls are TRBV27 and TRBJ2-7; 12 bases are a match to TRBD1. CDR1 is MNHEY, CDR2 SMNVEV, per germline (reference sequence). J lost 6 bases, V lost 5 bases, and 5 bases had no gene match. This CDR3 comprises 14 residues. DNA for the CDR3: TGTGCCAGCAGTGGGGGACAGGGGGCTTTCGAGCAGTACTTC. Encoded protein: CASSGGQGAFEQYF.

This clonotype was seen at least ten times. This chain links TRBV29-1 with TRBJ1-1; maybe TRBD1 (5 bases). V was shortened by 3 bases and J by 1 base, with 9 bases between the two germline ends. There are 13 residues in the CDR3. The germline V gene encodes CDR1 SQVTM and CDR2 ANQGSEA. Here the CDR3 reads CSVDRAENTEAFF. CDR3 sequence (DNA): TGCAGCGTTGACAGGGCGGAGAACACTGAAGCTTTCTTT.

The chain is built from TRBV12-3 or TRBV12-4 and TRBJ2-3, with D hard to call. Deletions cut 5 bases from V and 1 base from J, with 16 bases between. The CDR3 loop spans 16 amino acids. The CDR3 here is CASSTVIPAGTDTQYF. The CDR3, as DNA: TGTGCCAGCAGTACCGTCATCCCGGCTGGCACAGATACGCAGTATTTT.